A selection of T cell receptor beta chains follows, all from one sample in a study of Graves' ophthalmopathy and Graves' hyperthyroidism. TCRdb used MiXCR to reprocess the multiplex PCR reads, holding one entry per CDR3 protein. The repertoire holds 600,000 to 950,000 distinct CDR3 sequences, with roughly two fifths as singletons. The source material was peripheral blood. These receptors originate from an adult man with Graves' ophthalmopathy. Each CDR3 is given with its conserved first and last residue. A D gene is named only where the DNA matches it firmly. Only part of the rows carry a size: once, few, many, or a class if the clone is expanded.

TRBJ1-1,TRBV10-3,TRBD1,.,CASTYDRGDTEAFF,TGTGCCAGCACCTACGACAGGGGGGACACTGAAGCTTTCTTT
TRBJ1-5,TRBV12-3/TRBV12-4,.,many,CASSSPNGQLRNQPQHF,TGTGCCAGCAGTTCCCCCAACGGACAATTGAGGAATCAGCCCCAGCATTTT
TRBJ1-3,TRBV7-9,TRBD1,.,CASSLRTGGAGNTIYF,TGTGCCAGCAGCTTGAGAACAGGGGGCGCTGGAAACACCATATATTTT
TRBJ2-2,TRBV24-1,.,.,CATSEWGTPTGELFF,TGTGCCACCAGTGAATGGGGGACACCCACCGGGGAGCTGTTTTTT
TRBJ1-1,TRBV12-3/TRBV12-4,.,many,CASRSGFTEAFF,TGTGCCAGCAGGTCAGGGTTCACTGAAGCTTTCTTT
TRBJ2-7,TRBV10-2,.,.,CASSSFDNSLGEQYF,TGTGCCAGCAGTTCTTTCGACAACTCCCTCGGGGAGCAGTACTTC
TRBJ1-6,TRBV15,.,.,CATSRDPGQYNSPLHF,TGTGCCACCAGCAGAGATCCGGGGCAATATAATTCACCCCTCCACTTT
TRBJ1-5,TRBV19,.,many,CATKEGQGMSNQPQHF,TGTGCCACCAAAGAGGGGCAGGGGATGAGCAATCAGCCCCAGCATTTT
TRBJ2-7,TRBV10-3,TRBD1,many,CAIRSWSGQGSYEQYF,TGTGCCATCAGATCGTGGTCTGGACAGGGATCCTACGAGCAGTACTTC
TRBJ1-4,TRBV29-1,.,.,CSVDPGSSGNEKLFF,TGCAGCGTTGATCCAGGGTCTTCGGGAAATGAAAAACTGTTTTTT
TRBJ1-5,TRBV9,.,.,CASSVGSPSNQPQHF,TGTGCCAGCAGCGTAGGAAGCCCGAGCAATCAGCCCCAGCATTTT
TRBJ2-7,TRBV7-2,TRBD2,few,CASTPTSGGSEQYF,TGTGCCAGCACCCCTACTAGCGGGGGAAGTGAGCAGTACTTC
TRBJ1-1,TRBV20-1,.,.,CSARSGNGGEAFF,TGCAGTGCTAGATCTGGGAACGGTGGGGAAGCTTTCTTT
TRBJ2-5,TRBV19,.,.,CARGIGETQYF,TGTGCCCGTGGGATAGGAGAGACCCAGTACTTC
TRBJ2-7,TRBV7-8,TRBD2,few,CASRPAGGSYGEQYF,TGTGCCAGCAGACCCGCGGGGGGGAGTTACGGGGAGCAGTACTTC
TRBJ2-7,TRBV11-2,TRBD2,.,CASSLIVAGGYEQYF,TGTGCCAGCAGCTTAATCGTAGCGGGGGGCTACGAGCAGTACTTC
TRBJ1-5,TRBV15,.,many,CATSSWEGNQPQHF,TGTGCCACCAGCAGCTGGGAGGGGAATCAGCCCCAGCATTTT
TRBJ1-5,TRBV19,.,few,CASDNLYSNQPQHF,TGTGCCAGTGATAATCTCTATAGCAATCAGCCCCAGCATTTT
TRBJ2-2,TRBV29-1,TRBD1,.,CSARGQGSNTGELFF,TGCAGCGCCCGAGGACAGGGTTCGAACACCGGGGAGCTGTTTTTT
TRBJ1-1,TRBV9,TRBD1,.,CASSSYRGSTEAFF,TGTGCCAGCAGTTCCTACAGGGGGAGCACTGAAGCTTTCTTT
TRBJ2-2,TRBV29-1,TRBD2,few,CSVEASGGANTGELFF,TGCAGCGTTGAGGCTAGCGGGGGGGCGAACACCGGGGAGCTGTTTTTT
TRBJ2-2,TRBV2,.,.,CAIRRGRLDTGELFF,TGTGCCATACGTCGGGGGAGACTAGACACCGGGGAGCTGTTTTTT
TRBJ1-5,TRBV24-1,TRBD1,many,CATNRDSRNQPQHF,TGTGCCACCAACCGGGACAGCCGCAATCAGCCCCAGCATTTT
TRBJ2-7,TRBV25-1,TRBD2,many,CASQLAGGPSEQYF,TGTGCCAGCCAGCTAGCGGGGGGGCCGAGCGAGCAGTACTTC
TRBJ1-1,TRBV9,TRBD1,many,CASSVGTGPNTEAFF,TGTGCCAGCAGCGTAGGGACAGGGCCTAACACTGAAGCTTTCTTT
TRBJ2-5,TRBV29-1,.,few,CSVGYPNKETQYF,TGCAGCGTTGGGTACCCCAATAAGGAGACCCAGTACTTC
TRBJ1-6,TRBV10-3,.,.,CASSYLYGENSPLHF,TGTGCCAGCAGTTACTTATACGGGGAGAATTCACCCCTCCACTTT